A single sample is the source of the 26 T cell receptor beta chains below, sequenced in a study of persistence of HIV-infected CD4 T cells. Cells were stimulated with overlapping HIV-1 Gag 15-mer peptides. CD40L/CD69 double-negative CD45RO-high memory CD4+ T cells were collected. Sequencing used immunoSEQ version 4 in survey mode. Profiling relied on immunoSEQ multiplex PCR, and the TCRdb table lists in-frame clones only, not all of them. The data hold just under 65,000 clones, with over 60% observed a single time. Their specific antigens are unknown. Here the sequenced sample was CD4+ T cells sorted from PBMCs after approximately 19-hour stimulation, taken from a patient who received antiretroviral therapy. Receptors originate from an adult man with HIV who was CMV-seropositive.

This clone was counted ten times or more. The chain combines TRBV5-1 with TRBJ1-2; 7 bases map to TRBD1. The J segment lost 2 bases and the V segment lost 4 bases, leaving 5 bases of the junction unmatched. Per the germline V gene, CDR1 is SGHRS and CDR2 is YFSETQ. The CDR3 sequence is 14 residues long. In nucleotides, the CDR3 is TGCGCCAGCAGCCCCGGGGACAGAAACTATGGCTACACCTTC. It yields the protein CASSPGDRNYGYTF. The full variable domain, with the rest looked up from reference TRBV5-1 and TRBJ1-2, is KAGVTQTPRYLIKTRGQQVTLSCSPISGHRSVSWYQQTPGQGLQFLFEYFSETQRNKGNFPGRFSGRQFSNSRSEMNVSTLELGDSALYLCASSPGDRNYGYTFGSGTRLTVV.

This clone was observed a few times. V is TRBV5-1 and J is TRBJ2-3; D may be TRBD1 (5 bases). The CDR3 runs to 15 residues. With 0 bases removed from V and 2 bases from J, the gap between germline ends came to 10 bases. The germline V gene encodes CDR1 SGHRS and CDR2 YFSETQ. The CDR3 sequence is CASSLEGRDTDTQYF. The CDR3 region has the DNA TGCGCCAGCAGCTTGGAGGGGCGAGACACAGATACGCAGTATTTT.

J is TRBJ1-2 and V is TRBV6-5, with a possible D match to TRBD1 (5 bases). Trimming cost V 6 bases and J 5 bases, with 10 bases left between them. Per the germline V gene, CDR1 is MNHEY and CDR2 is SVGAGI. The CDR3 contains 12 residues. The CDR3 spells CASRQAFYGYTF. CDR3 DNA: TGTGCCAGCAGACAGGCTTTTTATGGCTACACCTTC.

This sequence joins TRBV7-2 and TRBJ2-4; 9 bases are shared with TRBD1. With 2 bases clipped from V and 6 bases from J, the junction kept 5 bases outside the gene matches. Germline V gene sequence: CDR1 SGHTA, CDR2 FQGNSA. CDR3 length: 15 residues. Here the CDR3 reads CASSLQQGASNIQYF. CDR3 DNA: TGTGCCAGCAGCTTACAACAGGGGGCATCAAACATTCAGTACTTC. The variable domain in full, with the rest retrieved from reference TRBV7-2 and TRBJ2-4, is GAGVSQSPSNKVTEKGKDVELRCDPISGHTALYWYRQSLGQGLEFLIYFQGNSAPDKSGLPSDRFSAERTGGSVSTLTIQRTQQEDSAVYLCASSLQQGASNIQYFGAGTRLSVL.

This clone was counted once. The rearrangement uses TRBV20-1 and TRBJ1-2, with a weak D call TRBD1 (6 bases). This CDR3 contains 11 residues. CDR1 is DFQATT and CDR2 is SNEGSKA in the germline V gene (reference sequence). V dropped 1 base and J dropped 13 bases, with 13 bases sitting between them. Written as DNA, the CDR3 is TGCAGTGCTAGAGGGAGGGACACCCCCACCTTC. Its translation is CSARGRDTPTF.

V is TRBV5-5 and J is TRBJ1-6; D is unclear. Germline assignment: CDR1 SGHKS and CDR2 YYEKEE (reference sequence). CDR3 length: 16 amino acids. Deletions cut 2 bases from V and 0 bases from J, with 9 bases between. CDR3 region: CASSFQASSYNSPLHF. The CDR3, as DNA: TGTGCCAGCAGCTTTCAGGCATCCTCCTATAATTCACCCCTCCACTTT. Full variable domain (rest looked up from reference TRBV5-5 and TRBJ1-6): DAGVTQSPTHLIKTRGQQVTLRCSPISGHKSVSWYQQVLGQGPQFIFQYYEKEERGRGNFPDRFSARQFPNYSSELNVNALLLGDSALYLCASSFQASSYNSPLHFGNGTRLTVT.

V is TRBV3-1 (or the pseudogene TRBV3-2) and J is TRBJ2-3; D is ambiguous. Trimming cost V 3 bases and J 3 bases, with 13 bases left between them. The germline gives CDR1 LGHDT, CDR2 YNNKEL (reference sequence). The CDR3 consists of 15 residues. CDR3 amino acids: CASSHPGLGTDTQYF. The CDR3, as DNA: TGTGCCAGCAGCCATCCGGGCCTAGGAACAGATACGCAGTATTTT.

The chain joins TRBV6-5 to TRBJ2-7, with 9 bases matching TRBD1. With 6 bases clipped from V and 7 bases from J, the junction kept 13 bases outside the gene matches. The CDR3 runs 15 residues. The germline V gene has CDR1 MNHEY and CDR2 SVGAGI. The CDR3 coding sequence is TGTGCCAGCAGAGATTCCGGGACAGGGTGGGAAGAGCAGTACTTC. Amino acids: CASRDSGTGWEEQYF.

This chain joins TRBV19 and TRBJ2-2, with TRBD2 matching over 7 bases. The CDR3 covers 15 residues. Germline CDR1 is LNHDA and CDR2 is SQIVND (reference sequence). V lost 4 bases, J lost 11 bases, and 13 bases stayed unmatched. The CDR3 DNA reads as TGTGCCAGTAGTAAAAATGAGCGGGGCGCAAGAGAGCTGTTTTTT. It encodes CASSKNERGARELFF.

This clone was seen more than once but under ten times. The J gene is TRBJ1-1, the V gene TRBV19; no clear D gene. Trimming removed 7 bases from V and 3 bases from J, with 6 bases in between. The CDR3 sequence is 11 residues long. Germline V gives CDR1 LNHDA, CDR2 SQIVND (reference sequence). CDR3 in DNA: TGTGCCAGTAAAGATGACACTGAAGCTTTCTTT. It is translated as CASKDDTEAFF.

The genes are TRBV19 and TRBJ1-2, with 10 bases matching TRBD1. The CDR3 covers 14 residues. Germline-derived CDR1 and CDR2 are LNHDA and SQIVND (reference sequence). Trimming at V came to 6 bases and at J to 2 bases, leaving 3 bases not matched to a gene. The CDR3 DNA sequence: TGTGCCAGTAGCCCGGGACAGGGGAACTATGGCTACACCTTC. The encoded protein is CASSPGQGNYGYTF.

The rearrangement joins TRBV7-9 to TRBJ1-5; perhaps TRBD1 as D (5 bases). Trimming took 1 base from V and 7 from J, leaving 8 bases between them. Looked up from germline, CDR1 is SEHNR and CDR2 is FQNEAQ (reference sequence). This CDR3 has 13 residues. DNA for the CDR3: TGTGCCAGCAGCTTAGGGGAGGGGCAGCCCCAGCATTTT. Residues: CASSLGEGQPQHF.

The chain links TRBV18 to TRBJ1-6; 9 bases fit TRBD1. V gave up 2 bases and J gave up 7 bases; unmatched junction bases: 0. CDR3 size: 14 residues. Germline assignment: CDR1 KGHSH and CDR2 LQKENI. The CDR3 reads CASSPGQGNSPLHF. The CDR3 DNA reads as TGTGCCAGCTCACCAGGACAGGGGAATTCACCCCTCCACTTT.

The chain combines TRBV6-5 with TRBJ2-7; the D gene is possibly TRBD2 (6 bases). CDR3 size: 15 residues. Trimming took 2 bases from V and 3 from J, leaving 14 bases between them. The V gene's germline CDR1 is MNHEY and CDR2 SVGAGI. The CDR3 DNA reads TGTGCCAGCAGTTACGAGGCGGGGAATAACTACGAGCAGTACTTC. It encodes CASSYEAGNNYEQYF.

The chain uses TRBV10-3 and TRBJ2-3; D gene unclear. V lost 4 bases, J lost 2 bases, and 10 bases lay in between. The CDR3 consists of 14 residues. Germline lookup yields CDR1 ENHRY and CDR2 SYGVKD. The DNA for the CDR3 is TGTGCCATCAGTGCAGTCACCTACACAGATACGCAGTATTTT. The encoded protein is CAISAVTYTDTQYF.

The V call is TRBV6-5, the J call TRBJ2-3, with 7 bases that match TRBD2. CDR1 is MNHEY, CDR2 SVGAGI, per germline. There are 16 residues in the CDR3. Losses at the gene ends were 4 bases for V and 3 bases for J; bases not matched to a gene: 10. Here the CDR3 reads CASSSMIAGSTDTQYF. CDR3 DNA sequence: TGTGCCAGCAGTTCCATGATAGCGGGTTCTACAGATACGCAGTATTTT.

This clone was seen only a few times. Other DNA sequences in this sample translate to the same CDR3. The rearrangement uses TRBV19 and TRBJ2-3, with no clear D. The length of the CDR3 is 11 residues. The germline CDR1 and CDR2 sequences are LNHDA and SQIVND (reference sequence). Trimming cost V 4 bases and J 6 bases, with 5 bases left between them. DNA for the CDR3: TGTGCCAGTAGTACGACTGATACGCAGTATTTT. Amino acids: CASSTTDTQYF.

V usage is TRBV28 and J usage is TRBJ1-3, with D possibly matching TRBD1 (5 bases). The CDR3 sequence is 14 residues long. V gave up 7 bases and J gave up 4 bases, with 14 bases separating them. Germline CDR1 and CDR2: MDHEN and SYDVKM. The CDR3, as DNA: TGTGCCAGCACCGTTGGGGGGATCGGAAACACCATATATTTT. Its protein product is CASTVGGIGNTIYF.

The chain is built from TRBV6-5 and TRBJ2-2; the D is unclear. Trimming cost V 7 bases and J 2 bases, with 11 bases left between them. CDR3 size: 14 residues. Looked up from germline, CDR1 is MNHEY and CDR2 is SVGAGI. CDR3 DNA: TGTGCCAGCACATTCCGGGCAAACACCGGGGAGCTGTTTTTT. Translated: CASTFRANTGELFF.

The chain uses TRBV19 and TRBJ1-4, with 12 positions matching TRBD1. Germline-derived CDR1 and CDR2 are LNHDA and SQIVND (reference sequence). The CDR3 extends over 15 amino acids. Losses at the gene ends were 3 bases for V and 7 bases for J; bases not matched to a gene: 3. Here the CDR3 DNA reads TGTGCCAGTAGTATTGGGACAGGGGGCTCTGAAAAACTGTTTTTT. Translation gives CASSIGTGGSEKLFF.

The chain is built from TRBV19 and TRBJ2-3, with D possibly being TRBD2 (6 bases). Germline CDR1 is LNHDA and CDR2 is SQIVND (reference sequence). V gave up 2 bases and J gave up 6 bases, with 21 bases separating them. The CDR3 runs to 17 residues. CDR3 protein: CASSIQRWAGRSDTQYF. Here the CDR3 DNA reads TGTGCCAGTAGTATACAGCGTTGGGCGGGGCGTTCCGATACGCAGTATTTT.

The J gene is TRBJ1-1, the V gene TRBV7-8; 9 bases align to TRBD1. The CDR3 totals 15 residues. Losses at the gene ends were 5 bases for V and 6 bases for J; bases not matched to a gene: 10. CDR1 is SGHVS and CDR2 is FQNEAQ in the germline V gene. The CDR3 here is CASSGGTGTRAEAFF. The CDR3 DNA is TGTGCCAGCAGCGGGGGGACAGGGACGAGGGCTGAAGCTTTCTTT.

The CDR3 protein is CASSLSSGGTYEQYF. The CDR3 DNA is TGCGCCAGCAGCCTCTCTAGCGGGGGAACCTACGAGCAGTACTTC. This chain joins TRBV5-1 and TRBJ2-7; TRBD2 aligns across 10 bases. V gave up 4 bases and J gave up 2 bases; unmatched junction bases: 6. The germline CDR1 and CDR2 sequences are SGHRS and YFSETQ. CDR3 size: 15 residues.

In its sample, this clone was seen a few times. A read error may account for a junction end that differs from germline. V and J are TRBV28 and TRBJ1-1, with D possibly TRBD1 on 5 matching bases. Per the germline V gene, CDR1 is MDHEN and CDR2 is SYDVKM. The CDR3 length is 14 residues. The CDR3 reads CASSLRGAGTKAFF. CDR3 sequence (DNA): TGTGCCAGCAGTTTAAGGGGAGCGGGCACTAAAGCTTTCTTT. Combining the CDR3 with reference TRBV28 and TRBJ1-1 gives the whole variable domain DVKVTQSSRYLVKRTGEKVFLECVQDMDHENMFWYRQDPGLGLRLIYFSYDVKMKEKGDIPEGYSVSREKKERFSLILESASTNQTSMYLCASSLRGAGTKAFFGQGTRLTVV.

The chain couples TRBV5-4 to TRBJ2-2; 12 bases match TRBD2. Losses at the gene ends were 4 bases for V and 5 bases for J; bases not matched to a gene: 12. Germline V gives CDR1 SGHNT, CDR2 YYREEE (reference sequence). The CDR3 is 18 residues long. CDR3 residues: CASSAGLAGTPGTGELFF. In nucleotides, the CDR3 is TGTGCCAGCAGCGCCGGACTAGCGGGGACCCCGGGGACCGGGGAGCTGTTTTTT.

The chain joins TRBV18 to TRBJ1-5; possibly TRBD1 for D (5 bases). CDR1 and CDR2 (germline): KGHSH, LQKENI. V was shortened by 3 bases and J by 12 bases, with 12 bases between the two germline ends. The CDR3 extends over 12 amino acids. The CDR3 bases are TGTGCCAGCTCACCTACCTCAGGGAGCCAGCATTTT. Its translation is CASSPTSGSQHF.